The clone carrying this T cell receptor (beta chain) was counted once. The data were obtained in a study of blood T cell repertoires in COVID-19. The CDR3 extends over 15 amino acids. CDR1 SGDLS and CDR2 YYNGEE come from the germline V gene. The junction had 3 bases not matched to a gene; V was cut back by 4 bases and J by 4 bases. In the authors' workflow: Nucleated cell counts were estimated from reference gene primer amplification. Here immunoSEQ multiplex PCR was the method, and the copy in TCRdb shows in-frame clones only, minus some. V and J calls and clone size are those listed in that table; D and trimming were worked out from the DNA. The sample carries some 53,000 clones, about nine tenths recorded once.

This chain joins TRBV9 and TRBJ2-7, with TRBD2 identical over 15 bases. The sample was peripheral blood. The TCR originated in a human donor in a cohort sampled during active COVID-19. CDR3 sequence: CASSPGLAGGYEQYF. In nucleotides, the CDR3 is TGTGCCAGCAGCCCAGGACTAGCGGGAGGGTACGAGCAGTACTTC.